This TCR beta chain is drawn from a study of cytomegalovirus exposure and HLA in healthy donors. Study outcomes and limitations: Reports state that TCR beta sequences accurately predicted most subjects' HLA-A and HLA-B alleles.

Comment on this clone: The antigen remains unidentified.

13 Jbeta primers and 60 Vbeta primers were used for the PCR. Measured with immunoSEQ multiplex PCR; TCRdb has only the in-frame clones, and not every one. Of over 150,000 clones in the sample, 75% were seen once. Germline V lookup: CDR1 LNHDA, CDR2 SQIVND (reference sequence). Trimming cost V 5 bases and J 4 bases, with 9 bases left between them. There are 13 residues in the CDR3. The clonotype originates from a young man in good health and CMV-seronegative. This chain links TRBV19 with TRBJ1-3, with D hard to call. The sample was PBMCs. CDR3 loop: CASSVPTGNTIYF. The CDR3 nucleotides are TGTGCCAGTAGTGTCCCGACAGGAAACACCATATATTTT.